The clone carrying this TCR beta chain has more than one count but fewer than ten. Its target is not known. This CDR3 is built from 16 residues. Germline CDR1 is SGHRS and CDR2 is YFSETQ. V lost 4 bases and J lost 1, with 15 bases in between. This sample was taken from a study of radiotherapy plus CTLA-4 blockade in lung cancer. Method: immunoSEQ multiplex PCR; TCRdb's copy keeps in-frame clones and lacks some. Of about 49,000 clones in the sample, about 88% were seen once. Study-wide findings and caveats: Once radiotherapy plus ipilimumab had been given, TCR clones derived from tumor expanded in blood.

The receptor comes from a human donor with non-small cell lung cancer whose response to radiotherapy plus ipilimumab could not be evaluated. Sequencing used peripheral blood, obtained from a patient treated with radiotherapy plus ipilimumab. The V and J genes are TRBV5-1 and TRBJ1-3; D perhaps matches TRBD1 (6 bases). CDR3 DNA: TGCGCCAGCAGCCCATCAGGGGTCCTTTCTGGAAACACCATATATTTT. It codes for CASSPSGVLSGNTIYF.